This is a list of T cell receptor beta chains from one sample in a study of T cells in Graves' hyperthyroidism and ophthalmopathy. TCRdb used MiXCR to reprocess the multiplex PCR reads, holding one entry per CDR3 protein. This sample yields about 180,000 distinct CDR3 sequences, of which approximately 15% are seen a single time; 25% to 35% belongs to the top ten. The sequencing input was blood. The receptors come from a woman between 50 and 59 years old with Graves' hyperthyroidism. Each CDR3 is given with its conserved first and last residue. A D gene is named only where the DNA matches it firmly. Expanded clones are given a class, and other clones once, few, many or no size at all.

14,NA,TRBV28,many,TRBJ2-1,CASRGILGGNEQFF,TGTGCCAGCAGAGGCATCTTGGGTGGCAATGAGCAGTTCTTC
18,NA,TRBV6-2/TRBV6-3,many,TRBJ1-1,CASSYGSSTGTLNTEAFF,TGTGCCAGCAGTTATGGGTCCTCTACAGGGACCCTGAACACTGAAGCTTTCTTT
16,TRBD2,TRBV4-1,medium-sized,TRBJ2-7,CASSSRETSGRDEQYF,TGCGCCAGCAGCTCCCGGGAGACTAGCGGGAGGGACGAGCAGTACTTC
11,NA,TRBV18,once,TRBJ2-1,CASSPGGEQFF,TGTGCCAGCTCACCAGGTGGCGAGCAGTTCTTC
12,NA,TRBV2,NA,TRBJ2-1,CASSGTVRLGFF,TGTGCCAGCAGTGGGACAGTCAGACTCGGCTTCTTC
18,TRBD2,TRBV2,many,TRBJ2-3,CASSSSRLAGGRADTQYF,TGTGCCAGCAGTTCCAGTCGACTAGCGGGGGGGCGAGCAGATACGCAGTATTTT
13,NA,TRBV18,many,TRBJ2-5,CASSRAAKETQYF,TGTGCCAGCTCAAGGGCAGCTAAAGAGACCCAGTACTTC
15,NA,TRBV15,many,TRBJ2-7,CATSRGAQGAYEQYF,TGTGCCACCAGCAGAGGGGCGCAGGGCGCCTACGAGCAGTACTTC
14,NA,TRBV7-7,many,TRBJ2-5,CASSSRWPGETQYF,TGTGCTAGCAGCTCCAGGTGGCCTGGGGAGACCCAGTACTTC
14,TRBD1,TRBV5-5,many,TRBJ2-7,CASSWGQRFYEQYF,TGTGCCAGCAGCTGGGGACAGAGATTTTACGAGCAGTACTTC